This T cell receptor beta chain was recovered during a study of blood T cell repertoires in COVID-19. At the level of the study: Samples taken during acute and convalescent COVID-19 were collected in the United States, Italy and Spain. PBMCs, B-cell-depleted T cells, or T cells provided the cDNA or gDNA that made up the material.

In the authors' methods: Using reference gene primer amplification, nucleated cell counts were estimated. Generated by immunoSEQ multiplex PCR, the TCRdb table keeps only in-frame clones and is missing some. D and trimming come from the DNA, and the V and J calls and clone size come from that table. The profile shows 100,000 to 150,000 clones, approximately 88% of them singletons. Germline CDR1 is SGHRS and CDR2 is YFSETQ. V lost 2 bases and J lost 4, with 10 bases in between. This CDR3 contains 13 residues. Source material: peripheral blood. The V and J genes are TRBV5-1 and TRBJ2-7, with a possible D match to TRBD1 (6 bases). This TCR came from a woman aged 25 to 39 who had recovered from COVID-19. CDR3 sequence reads: CASSFMTGYEQYF. CDR3 DNA sequence: TGCGCCAGCAGCTTTATGACAGGATACGAGCAGTACTTC.